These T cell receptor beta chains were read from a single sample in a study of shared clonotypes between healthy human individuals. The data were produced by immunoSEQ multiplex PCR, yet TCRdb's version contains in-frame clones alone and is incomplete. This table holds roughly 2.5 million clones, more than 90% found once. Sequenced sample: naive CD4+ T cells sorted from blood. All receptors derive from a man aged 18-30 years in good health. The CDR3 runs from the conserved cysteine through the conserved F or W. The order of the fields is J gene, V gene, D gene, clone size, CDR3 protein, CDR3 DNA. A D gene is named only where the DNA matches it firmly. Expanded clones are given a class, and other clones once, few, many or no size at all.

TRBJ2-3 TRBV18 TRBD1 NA CASSTSTGGASDTQYF TGTGCCAGCTCCACCTCGACAGGGGGCGCCTCAGATACGCAGTATTTT
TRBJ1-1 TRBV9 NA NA CASSSSEGRRAFF TGTGCCAGCAGCTCTAGTGAGGGGAGGAGAGCTTTCTTT
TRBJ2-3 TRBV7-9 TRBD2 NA CASSLIWGLGTDTQYF TGTGCCAGCAGCTTAATTTGGGGACTAGGGACAGATACGCAGTATTTT
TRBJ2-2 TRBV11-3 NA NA CASNQGLSPTGELFF TGTGCCAGCAACCAAGGACTATCCCCCACCGGGGAGCTGTTTTTT
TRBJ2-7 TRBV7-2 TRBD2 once CASSSGLAGSHEQYF TGTGCCAGCAGCTCAGGACTAGCGGGATCTCACGAGCAGTACTTC
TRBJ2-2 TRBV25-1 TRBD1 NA CASSEPGQGTVF TGTGCCAGCAGTGAACCCGGACAGGGGACGGTTTTT
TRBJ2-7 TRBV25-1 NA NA CASSETVEQYF TGTGCCAGCAGTGAAACGGTCGAGCAGTACTTC
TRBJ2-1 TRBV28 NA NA CASSLAPGFIYNEQFF TGTGCCAGCAGTTTAGCTCCAGGATTTATCTACAATGAGCAGTTCTTC
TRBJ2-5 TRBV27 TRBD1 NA CASSRDRVQETQYF TGTGCCAGCAGTCGGGACAGGGTCCAAGAGACCCAGTACTTC
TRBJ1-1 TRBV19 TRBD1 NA CASTTDRGAEAFF TGTGCCAGTACCACGGACAGGGGGGCTGAAGCTTTCTTT
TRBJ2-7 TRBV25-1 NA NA CASSPNMNEQYF TGTGCCAGCAGCCCTAACATGAACGAGCAGTACTTC
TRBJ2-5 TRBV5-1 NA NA CASSLMSFGETQYF TGCGCCAGCAGCTTGATGAGCTTCGGAGAGACCCAGTACTTC
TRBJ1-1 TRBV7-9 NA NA CASGWGNTEAFF TGTGCCAGTGGATGGGGGAACACTGAAGCTTTCTTT
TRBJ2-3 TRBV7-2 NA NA CASSLSLLTASLATDTQYF TGTGCCAGCAGCTTATCGCTTTTGACAGCCTCTCTAGCGACAGATACGCAGTATTTT
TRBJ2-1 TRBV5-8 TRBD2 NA CASNFPGGWDEQFF TGTGCCAGCAACTTCCCCGGGGGGTGGGATGAGCAGTTCTTC
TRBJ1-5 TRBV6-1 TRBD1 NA CASSRTGESYQPQHF TGTGCCAGCAGTAGGACAGGGGAGTCGTACCAGCCCCAGCATTTT
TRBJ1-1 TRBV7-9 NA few CASSYADTEAFF TGTGCCAGCAGCTATGCGGACACGGAAGCTTTCTTT
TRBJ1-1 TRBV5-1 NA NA CASSSGYSGTEAFF TGCGCCAGCAGCTCAGGGTACAGCGGGACTGAAGCTTTCTTT
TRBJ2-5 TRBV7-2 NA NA CASSSSTGLGETQYF TGTGCCAGCAGCTCCAGTACAGGGTTGGGGGAGACCCAGTACTTC
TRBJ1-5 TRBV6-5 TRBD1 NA CASSRTGSQPQHF TGTGCCAGCAGTAGGACAGGGTCGCAGCCCCAGCATTTT
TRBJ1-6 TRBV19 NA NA CASSAGASPLHF TGTGCCAGTAGTGCGGGGGCCTCACCCCTCCACTTT
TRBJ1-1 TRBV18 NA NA CASSPTSSGTEAFF TGTGCCAGCTCACCGACAAGTTCGGGCACTGAAGCTTTCTTT
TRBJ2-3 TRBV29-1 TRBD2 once CSGRGLAGGPSTDTQYF TGCAGCGGGAGGGGACTAGCGGGGGGGCCTAGCACAGATACGCAGTATTTT
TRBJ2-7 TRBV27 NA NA CARGKEMTPYEQYF TGTGCCAGGGGGAAGGAAATGACACCTTACGAGCAGTACTTC
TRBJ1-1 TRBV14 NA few CASSQESAGFSLNTEAFF TGTGCCAGCAGCCAAGAGTCGGCAGGGTTTTCGTTGAACACTGAAGCTTTCTTT
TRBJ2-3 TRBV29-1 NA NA CSVEGRSTDTQYF TGCAGCGTGGAGGGCAGGAGCACAGATACGCAGTATTTT
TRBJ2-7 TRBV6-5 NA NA CASSYRETYEQYF TGTGCCAGCAGTTATAGGGAGACCTACGAGCAGTACTTC
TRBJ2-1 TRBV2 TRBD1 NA CASSEGTGRNEQFF TGTGCCAGCAGTGAAGGGACAGGGCGGAATGAGCAGTTCTTC
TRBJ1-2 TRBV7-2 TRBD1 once CASSLATGVSGGGYGYTF TGTGCCAGCAGCTTAGCGACAGGGGTTAGTGGTGGGGGCTATGGCTACACCTTC
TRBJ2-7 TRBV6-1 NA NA CASSGWAFYEQYF TGTGCCAGCAGTGGCTGGGCATTCTACGAGCAGTACTTC
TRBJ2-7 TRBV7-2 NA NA CASSLGTRARYEQYF TGTGCCAGCAGCTTAGGGACTCGGGCCCGCTACGAGCAGTACTTC
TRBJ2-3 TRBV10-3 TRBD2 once CAISEPSGSTDTQYF TGTGCCATCAGTGAACCTAGCGGAAGCACAGATACGCAGTATTTT
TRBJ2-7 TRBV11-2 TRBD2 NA CASSSLPGTSGRAAYEQYF TGTGCCAGCAGTTCCCTCCCCGGGACTAGCGGGAGAGCGGCCTACGAGCAGTACTTC
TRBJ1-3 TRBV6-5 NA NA CASSYGVPSGNTIYF TGTGCCAGCAGTTACGGGGTCCCCTCTGGAAACACCATATATTTT
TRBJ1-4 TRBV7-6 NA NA CASSAPGAEKLFF TGTGCCAGCAGCGCCCCAGGGGCTGAAAAACTGTTTTTT
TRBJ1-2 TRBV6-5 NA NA CASSPISGPNYGYTF TGTGCCAGCAGTCCTATATCCGGGCCAAACTATGGCTACACCTTC
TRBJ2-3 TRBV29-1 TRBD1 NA CSFCGQGTDTQYF TGCAGCTTCTGCGGACAGGGCACAGATACGCAGTATTTT
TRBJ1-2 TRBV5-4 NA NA CASSRDIYGYTF TGTGCCAGCAGTCGGGACATCTATGGCTACACCTTC
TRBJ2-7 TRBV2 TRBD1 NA CASNARGQGLEQYF TGTGCCAGCAACGCTCGCGGACAGGGGCTCGAGCAGTACTTC
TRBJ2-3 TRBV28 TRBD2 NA CASSQAGITDTQYF TGTGCCAGCAGTCAAGCGGGGATCACAGATACGCAGTATTTT
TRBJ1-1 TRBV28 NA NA CASRRGEAFF TGTGCCAGCAGGAGGGGTGAAGCTTTCTTT